Listed below are T cell receptor beta chains from one sample, sequenced in a study of spatial heterogeneity in lung cancer. TCRdb reprocessed the 5' RACE reads via MiXCR and lists one record per CDR3 protein. This table holds over 25,000 distinct CDR3 sequences, around 7.5% found once. The sequencing used lung tumor tissue, collected at surgery. The receptors stem from a male donor with early-stage non-small cell lung cancer. Each CDR3 is given with its conserved first and last residue. The D gene is left open where the match is weak. Not all rows give a size; the values are once, few, many and, for expanded clones, a class.

cdr3_length j_call v_call d_call clone_size cdr3_nt cdr3_aa
13 TRBJ2-2 TRBV12-3/TRBV12-4 NA many TGTGCCAGCAGTCTGGGGCCCCCCGGGGAGCTGTTTTTT CASSLGPPGELFF
15 TRBJ1-4 TRBV7-8 NA NA TGTGCCAGCAGCTTAGAGACAGGCTGGGATGAAAAACTGTTTTTT CASSLETGWDEKLFF
12 TRBJ2-2 TRBV12-3/TRBV12-4 NA many TGTGCCAGCAGTCCTAACACCGGGGAGCTGTTTTTT CASSPNTGELFF
17 TRBJ1-6 TRBV28 NA many TGTGCCAGCAGTTTAACGCCTAATTGGGCAGGGGAGTCACCCCTCCACTTT CASSLTPNWAGESPLHF
13 TRBJ1-1 TRBV5-1 NA many TGCGCCAGCAGCTTAACGGGGAACACTGAAGCTTTCTTT CASSLTGNTEAFF
14 TRBJ1-4 TRBV12-3/TRBV12-4 NA few TGTGCCAGCAGTTTGGGACGGATTAATGAAAAACTGTTTTTT CASSLGRINEKLFF
13 TRBJ1-1 TRBV29-1 NA NA TGCAGCGTTGAATCGGGGGGCTGGACTGAAGCTTTCTTT CSVESGGWTEAFF
16 TRBJ1-6 TRBV20-1 TRBD1 many TGCAGTGCTAGAGCCTTTCTACAGGGGTATTATTCACCCCTCCACTTT CSARAFLQGYYSPLHF
14 TRBJ1-5 TRBV20-1 TRBD1 NA TGCAGTGCCGGGGACAGACGAGGCAATCAGCCCCAGCATTTT CSAGDRRGNQPQHF
14 TRBJ2-5 TRBV28 TRBD1 many TGTGCCAGCAGTGTTCCGGACAGGGGGGAGACCCAGTACTTC CASSVPDRGETQYF
15 TRBJ1-1 TRBV7-2 TRBD1 few TGTGCCAGCAGCTTTGGGGCGGGGACAGGGTATGGAGCTTTCTTT CASSFGAGTGYGAFF
17 TRBJ2-5 TRBV7-2 TRBD2 few TGTGCCAGCAGTTTAAACCTGGGCGGGGGGGCAGTAGAGACCCAGTACTTC CASSLNLGGGAVETQYF
13 TRBJ2-3 TRBV20-1 NA many TGCAGTGCCCTTGTCCGGACCACAGATACGCAGTATTTT CSALVRTTDTQYF
18 TRBJ1-5 TRBV7-4 NA many TGTGCCAGCAGCTTAAAAGTACCCCCTTCGGCAGGGAATCAGCCCCAGCATTTT CASSLKVPPSAGNQPQHF
16 TRBJ2-2 TRBV5-1 NA many TGCGCCAGCAGCTTGTCCAGGGGACAGAACACCGGGGAGCTGTTTTTT CASSLSRGQNTGELFF
13 TRBJ1-5 TRBV12-3/TRBV12-4 NA many TGTGCCAGCAGTCTCGTGGGCAATCAGCCCCAGCATTTT CASSLVGNQPQHF
13 TRBJ1-6 TRBV28 NA NA TGTGCCACCCGACCGGGCCTCTATTCACCCCTCCACTTT CATRPGLYSPLHF
17 TRBJ2-7 TRBV7-9 TRBD1 many TGTGCCAGCAGCTTACCGAAGACAGGGGGTACTACCTACGAGCAGTACTTC CASSLPKTGGTTYEQYF
16 TRBJ2-4 TRBV6-5 NA many TGTGCCAGCAGTCGCTACGGTGGGATACAGGGAAACATTCAGTACTTC CASSRYGGIQGNIQYF
16 TRBJ2-7 TRBV28 NA many TGTGCCAGCAGCTACACCCGTGGGACGGTGACCTACGAGCAGTACTTC CASSYTRGTVTYEQYF
16 TRBJ2-3 TRBV20-1 TRBD1 many TGCAGTGCTGGTACAGGGGCCATCACCTCCACAGATACGCAGTATTTT CSAGTGAITSTDTQYF
13 TRBJ1-1 TRBV7-2 NA many TGTGCCAGCAGCTTTCTCCCGAACACTGAAGCTTTCTTT CASSFLPNTEAFF
13 TRBJ2-1 TRBV20-1 NA many TGCAGTGCTCGCTCGGACGGGTACAATGAGCAGTTCTTC CSARSDGYNEQFF
12 TRBJ2-7 TRBV20-1 NA NA TGCAGTGCTAGCTATTACCAGACGGAGCAGTACTTC CSASYYQTEQYF
17 TRBJ1-6 TRBV28 NA many TGTGCCAGCAGACCCCAGAGGGGTTTATTCGAGGATTCACCCCTCCACTTT CASRPQRGLFEDSPLHF
17 TRBJ2-2 TRBV7-2 NA many TGTGCCAGCAGCTACCGCGGGTGGAGCGCTAACACCGGGGAGCTGTTTTTT CASSYRGWSANTGELFF
15 TRBJ1-4 TRBV9 TRBD1 NA TGTGCCAGCAGCTATACAGGGGGAACTAATGAAAAACTGTTTTTT CASSYTGGTNEKLFF
17 TRBJ1-5 TRBV6-1 TRBD1 many TGTGCCAGCAGTGAATACGGGACAGGGGGCTACAATCAGCCCCAGCATTTT CASSEYGTGGYNQPQHF
13 TRBJ2-3 TRBV27 NA once TGTGCCAGCAGTCTCCAGAGCACAGATACGCAGTATTTT CASSLQSTDTQYF
14 TRBJ1-5 TRBV6-2/TRBV6-3 NA NA TGTGCCAGCAGTTCCGGCTATAGCAATCAGCCCCAGCATTTT CASSSGYSNQPQHF
14 TRBJ1-5 TRBV4-1 TRBD1 many TGCGCCAGCAGCCAAGGAGGGGGCGGCCAGCCCCAGCATTTT CASSQGGGGQPQHF
15 TRBJ1-2 TRBV28 TRBD1 few TGTGCCAGCAGTTCCCCGGACAGGGGTCTCTATGGCTACACCTTC CASSSPDRGLYGYTF
13 TRBJ2-7 TRBV18 TRBD1 once TGTGCCAGCGCGGGACAGGGGGTATCCGAGCAGTACTTC CASAGQGVSEQYF
15 TRBJ2-1 TRBV15 TRBD2 NA TGTGCCACCAGTTTACTAGCGGGGCCCTACAATGAGCAGTTCTTC CATSLLAGPYNEQFF
14 TRBJ1-1 TRBV5-6 NA NA TGTGCCAGTAGCTTGGAAAGTCGGGCACATGAAGCTTTCTTT CASSLESRAHEAFF
15 TRBJ1-1 TRBV9 TRBD1 few TGTGCCAGCAGCCAAGAACAGGGGGCCAACACTGAAGCTTTCTTT CASSQEQGANTEAFF
13 TRBJ2-1 TRBV20-1 NA few TGCAGTGCTAGAGGGGGGACGGAGCGAGAGCAGTTCTTC CSARGGTEREQFF
12 TRBJ1-3 TRBV7-2 NA many TGTGCCAGCAGCTCCTTGGTTGACACCATATATTTT CASSSLVDTIYF
13 TRBJ2-7 TRBV20-1 NA many TGCAGTGCTAGACAGGGAAAGAACTACGAGCAGTACTTC CSARQGKNYEQYF
14 TRBJ2-3 TRBV5-1 NA many TGCGCCAGCAGCTTGGGGACTACCACAGATACGCAGTATTTT CASSLGTTTDTQYF
11 TRBJ2-1 TRBV10-1 NA many TGCGCCAGCAGTAACTACAATGAGCAGTTCTTC CASSNYNEQFF
19 TRBJ2-7 TRBV6-2/TRBV6-3 TRBD2 many TGTGCCAGCAGTCCGTTACAGGGACTAGCGGGGTCGAGCTCCTACGAGCAGTACTTC CASSPLQGLAGSSSYEQYF
16 TRBJ1-2 TRBV5-4 NA many TGTGCCAGCAGCCTGCCAACCGGGCCCCGAGAGGATGGCTACACCTTC CASSLPTGPREDGYTF
13 TRBJ2-7 TRBV27 TRBD1 NA TGTGCCAGCAGGGGGACAGGCGCCTACGAGCAGTACTTC CASRGTGAYEQYF
15 TRBJ1-2 TRBV20-1 NA few TGCAGTGCAACAGGTCCTTCGAATTCTTACTATGGCTACACCTTC CSATGPSNSYYGYTF
14 TRBJ2-2 TRBV29-1 NA NA TGCAGCGTAGCAGGGGAATGGAACACCGGGGAGCTGTTTTTT CSVAGEWNTGELFF
14 TRBJ1-2 TRBV5-6 NA many TGTGCCAGCAGACAAGGTGCAGGGAGGTATGGCTACACCTTC CASRQGAGRYGYTF
16 TRBJ2-3 TRBV7-8 NA NA TGTGCCAGCAGGCCCGGAGGTACCTTTGGAGGAGATACGCAGTATTTT CASRPGGTFGGDTQYF
14 TRBJ1-5 TRBV7-2 NA many TGTGCCAGCAGCTTACAGGGAGGCAATCAGCCCCAGCATTTT CASSLQGGNQPQHF
14 TRBJ2-1 TRBV5-4 TRBD1 few TGTGCCAGCAGCTTGGAGGGACAGGGGCGGGAGCAGTTCTTC CASSLEGQGREQFF